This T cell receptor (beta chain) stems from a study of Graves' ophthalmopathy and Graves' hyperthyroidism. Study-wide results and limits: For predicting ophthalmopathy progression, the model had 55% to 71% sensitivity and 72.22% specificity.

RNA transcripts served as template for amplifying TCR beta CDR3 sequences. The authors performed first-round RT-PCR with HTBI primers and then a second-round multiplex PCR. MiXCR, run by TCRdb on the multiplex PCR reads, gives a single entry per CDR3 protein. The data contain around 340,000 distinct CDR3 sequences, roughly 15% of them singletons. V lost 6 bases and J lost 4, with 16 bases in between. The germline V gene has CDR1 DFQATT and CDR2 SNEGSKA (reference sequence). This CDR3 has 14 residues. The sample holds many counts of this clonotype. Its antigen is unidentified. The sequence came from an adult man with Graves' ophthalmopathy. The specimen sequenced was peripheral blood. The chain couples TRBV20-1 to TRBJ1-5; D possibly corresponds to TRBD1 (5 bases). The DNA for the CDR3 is TGCAGTGCCCGGGACCACGGATTAAATCAGCCCCAGCATTTT. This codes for CSARDHGLNQPQHF.